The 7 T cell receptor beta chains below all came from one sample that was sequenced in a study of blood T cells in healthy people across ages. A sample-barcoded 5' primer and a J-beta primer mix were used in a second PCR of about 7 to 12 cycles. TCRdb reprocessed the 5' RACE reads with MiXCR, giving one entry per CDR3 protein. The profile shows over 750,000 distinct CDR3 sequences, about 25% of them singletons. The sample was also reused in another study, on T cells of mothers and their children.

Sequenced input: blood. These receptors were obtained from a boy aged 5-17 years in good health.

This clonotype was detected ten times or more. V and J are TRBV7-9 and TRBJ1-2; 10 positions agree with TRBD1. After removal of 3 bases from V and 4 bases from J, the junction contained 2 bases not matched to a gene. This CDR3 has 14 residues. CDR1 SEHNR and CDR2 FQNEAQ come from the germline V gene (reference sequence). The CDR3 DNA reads TGTGCCAGCAGCTTGGGACAGGGGACCTATGGCTACACCTTC. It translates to CASSLGQGTYGYTF.

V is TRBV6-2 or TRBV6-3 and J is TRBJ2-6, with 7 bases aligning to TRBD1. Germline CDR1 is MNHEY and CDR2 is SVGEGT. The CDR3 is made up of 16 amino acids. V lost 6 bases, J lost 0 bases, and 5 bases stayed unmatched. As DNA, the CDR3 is TGTGCCAGCAGCTGGGACAGAAACTCTGGGGCCAACGTCCTGACTTTC. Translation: CASSWDRNSGANVLTF.

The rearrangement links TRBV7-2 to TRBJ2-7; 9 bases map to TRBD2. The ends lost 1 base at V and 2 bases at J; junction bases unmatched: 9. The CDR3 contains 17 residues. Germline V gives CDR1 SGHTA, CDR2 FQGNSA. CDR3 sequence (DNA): TGTGCCAGCAGCTTAGGGGCTAGCGGGACTTTGCCCTACGAGCAGTACTTC. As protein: CASSLGASGTLPYEQYF.

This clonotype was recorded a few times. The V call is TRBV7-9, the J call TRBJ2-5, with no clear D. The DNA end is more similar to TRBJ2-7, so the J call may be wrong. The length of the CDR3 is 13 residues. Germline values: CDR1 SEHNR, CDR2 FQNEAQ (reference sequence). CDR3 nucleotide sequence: TGTGCCAGCAGCCCCCTACTATCCTACGAGCAGTACTTC. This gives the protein CASSPLLSYEQYF.

CDR3 amino acids: CASTSRGTGELFF. CDR3 nucleotides: TGTGCCAGCACCTCAAGGGGCACCGGGGAGCTGTTTTTT. V gene TRBV28 combines with J gene TRBJ2-2, with D maybe TRBD1 (5 bases). Germline-derived CDR1 and CDR2 are MDHEN and SYDVKM. This CDR3 is 13 amino acids long. Trimming stripped 7 bases from V and 4 bases from J, with 10 bases between.

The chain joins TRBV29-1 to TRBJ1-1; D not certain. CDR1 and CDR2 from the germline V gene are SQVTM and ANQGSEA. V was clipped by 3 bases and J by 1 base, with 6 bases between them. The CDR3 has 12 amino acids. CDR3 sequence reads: CSVDGGNTEAFF. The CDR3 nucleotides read TGCAGCGTTGACGGAGGGAACACTGAAGCTTTCTTT.

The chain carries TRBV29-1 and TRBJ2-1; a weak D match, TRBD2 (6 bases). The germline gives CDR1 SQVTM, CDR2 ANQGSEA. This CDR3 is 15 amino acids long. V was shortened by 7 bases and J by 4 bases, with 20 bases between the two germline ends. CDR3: CSGRRSGGDYNEQFF. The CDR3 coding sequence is TGCAGCGGAAGACGTAGCGGAGGGGATTACAATGAGCAGTTCTTC.